The source of this T cell receptor (beta chain) is a study of cytomegalovirus exposure and HLA in healthy donors. Both 60 Vbeta primers and 13 Jbeta primers went into the PCR. Assay used: immunoSEQ multiplex PCR; TCRdb lists only in-frame clones, some missing. The sample lists about 160,000 clones; 81% were seen once. The sequence was collected from a woman aged 18-30 years in good health and CMV-seronegative. The sequenced sample consisted of PBMCs.

CDR3 sequence (DNA): TGCGCCAGCAGTGACCCAGCGGGTCCAATCTCCTACAATGAGCAGTTCTTC. Protein: CASSDPAGPISYNEQFF. J is TRBJ2-1 and V is TRBV10-1; tentative D call: TRBD2 (6 bases). The CDR3 contains 17 residues. V shed 3 bases and J shed 0 bases, with 15 bases lying between them. CDR1 is WNHNN and CDR2 is SYGVQD in the germline V gene (reference sequence).